One and the same sample provided the 23 T cell receptor beta chains below, sequenced in a study of early T cells in non-severe SARS-CoV-2 infection. Via MiXCR, TCRdb re-called the 5' RACE reads, giving one row per CDR3 protein. The sample carries about 62,000 distinct CDR3 sequences, approximately 9% recorded once. The sequenced sample was whole blood. Every receptor here comes from an adult who was a healthcare worker with PCR-confirmed SARS-CoV-2 infection or an uninfected control (not recorded which).

This chain connects TRBV21-1 to TRBJ2-7; the D call TRBD1 from the table was never checked on the DNA. TRBV21-1 is shown as a pseudogene. The CDR3 length is 16 residues. The CDR3 region has the DNA TGTGCCAGCAGCAAGGCGGGACAGGGGGCCATCAACGAGCAGTACGTC. Translation: CASSKAGQGAINEQYV.

The sample holds many counts of this clonotype. The chain uses TRBV24-1 and TRBJ1-5, with no clear D. The CDR3 covers 10 residues. Germline assignment: CDR1 KGHDR and CDR2 SFDVKD. The CDR3 DNA follows: TGTGCAAACCCGGATCAGCCCCAGCATTTT. This gives the protein CANPDQPQHF.

This clonotype was found a few times. The chain uses TRBV7-2 and TRBJ1-6; the match to TRBD1 covers 9 bases. Unmatched junction bases numbered 5, after V lost 5 bases and J lost 9 bases. This CDR3 is built from 14 residues. Looked up from germline, CDR1 is SGHTA and CDR2 is FQGNSA. The CDR3 spells CASSQGQGSSPLHF. The CDR3 bases are TGTGCCAGCAGCCAGGGACAGGGAAGTTCACCCCTCCACTTT.

The rearrangement links TRBV7-8 to TRBJ1-3; D call uncertain. CDR1 is SGHVS and CDR2 is FQNEAQ in the germline V gene. Between the trimmed V and J ends, which lost 1 base and 0 bases, there was a span of 7 bases. The CDR3 runs 15 residues. The CDR3 DNA reads TGTGCCAGCAGCTTAGAAGGTCGCTCTGGAAACACCATATATTTT. Translating it yields CASSLEGRSGNTIYF.

This clonotype has ten or more counts. This chain uses TRBV30 with TRBJ2-5; D possibly matches TRBD1 or TRBD2 (5 bases each). V lost 2 bases to trimming and J lost 5 bases, with 18 bases between them. Per germline, CDR1 GTSNPN and CDR2 SVGIG (reference sequence). The CDR3 totals 15 residues. In DNA form, the CDR3 reads TGTGCCTGGAGTTGGAAATGGCTAGCAGGGGAGACCCAGTACTTC. Translating gives CAWSWKWLAGETQYF.

The CDR3 loop is CASSFGLAGGVKTQYF. The CDR3, as DNA: TGTGCCAGCAGCTTCGGCCTAGCGGGGGGTGTGAAGACCCAGTACTTC. The rearrangement links TRBV7-2 to TRBJ2-5; 11 bases fit TRBD2. This CDR3 has 16 amino acids. Germline trimming cut 3 bases from V and 6 bases from J; bases unmatched to any gene: 9. From germline, CDR1 is SGHTA and CDR2 FQGNSA.

This clonotype has at least ten counts. The genes are TRBV11-2 and TRBJ1-3; D not resolved. The CDR3 extends over 14 amino acids. Germline CDR1 is SGHAT and CDR2 is FQNNGV. Trimming took off 5 bases at V and 1 base at J, with 9 bases between the two ends. The CDR3 DNA reads as TGTGCCAGCAGCCCGGCTGTATCTGGAAACACCATATATTTT. Translated, it gives CASSPAVSGNTIYF.

About this clonotype itself: Sequence at one end of the junction differs from germline and may be a read error. This chain joins TRBV12-3 or TRBV12-4 and TRBJ1-4; D unresolved. This CDR3 has 12 amino acids. For the CDR3, the DNA is TGTGCCAGCAGCCTAATCATCGAAAGACTGTTTTTT. Translating gives CASSLIIERLFF.

The table lists this clonotype with a few counts. V gene TRBV3-1 combines with J gene TRBJ2-3, with a weak D call TRBD1 (6 bases). The V gene lost 7 bases and the J gene lost 2 bases, with 10 bases spanning the gap. Per germline, CDR1 LGHDT and CDR2 YNNKEL (reference sequence). The CDR3 is 13 residues long. In DNA, the CDR3 is TGTGCCAGCACCCAGGGGACCACAGATACGCAGTATTTT. It is translated as CASTQGTTDTQYF.

J is TRBJ1-1 and V is TRBV7-3, with no clear D. This CDR3 spans 13 amino acids. Trimming removed 4 bases at V and 8 bases at J, with 14 bases between. Germline values: CDR1 SGHTA, CDR2 FQGTGA. The DNA for the CDR3 is TGTGCCAGCAGCTCCCCCCCACGACGGGAAGCTTTCTTT. Amino acid sequence: CASSSPPRREAFF.

The chain uses TRBV29-1 and TRBJ1-1, with D possibly matching TRBD1 (5 bases). The V gene lost 3 bases and the J gene lost 8 bases, with 7 bases spanning the gap. The CDR3 runs to 10 residues. Germline CDR1 SQVTM, CDR2 ANQGSEA. CDR3 DNA: TGCAGCGTTGAGGGGCCGGAAGCTTTCTTT. Translating gives CSVEGPEAFF.

This clonotype was observed a handful of times. The J gene is TRBJ2-2, the V gene TRBV24-1; weak D call: TRBD2 (5 bases). Trimming shortened V by 0 bases and J by 6 bases, and 10 bases separated the two germline ends. CDR3 length equals 15 residues. In germline, CDR1 is KGHDR, CDR2 SFDVKD. This CDR3 reads CATSDLRGTSGELFF. In nucleotides, the CDR3 is TGTGCCACCAGTGATTTGCGGGGTACCTCCGGGGAGCTGTTTTTT.

This clonotype showed up many times. This chain uses TRBV5-1 with TRBJ2-5; 8 bases are a match to TRBD2. Germline V gene lookup returns CDR1 SGHRS and CDR2 YFSETQ. After removal of 4 bases from V and 0 bases from J, the junction contained 8 bases not matched to a gene. This CDR3 has 16 amino acids. The CDR3 DNA reads as TGCGCCAGCAGCCGGGGAGCGGGGGCTTACCAAGAGACCCAGTACTTC. It codes for CASSRGAGAYQETQYF. Full variable domain (rest looked up from reference TRBV5-1 and TRBJ2-5): KAGVTQTPRYLIKTRGQQVTLSCSPISGHRSVSWYQQTPGQGLQFLFEYFSETQRNKGNFPGRFSGRQFSNSRSEMNVSTLELGDSALYLCASSRGAGAYQETQYFGPGTRLLVL.

This clonotype has more than one count but fewer than ten. V gene TRBV12-3 or TRBV12-4 combines with J gene TRBJ2-3; no reliable D call. With 0 bases removed from V and 1 base from J, the gap between germline ends came to 14 bases. This CDR3 region has 17 residues. The CDR3, as DNA: TGTGCCAGCAGTTTAGCGCGATTTGTATCACGCACAGATACGCAGTATTTT. Translated: CASSLARFVSRTDTQYF.

This clonotype has just a few counts. The genes are TRBV7-2 and TRBJ2-5; 10 bases match TRBD2. The CDR3 runs 14 residues. After removal of 4 bases from V and 7 bases from J, the junction contained 6 bases not matched to a gene. In germline, CDR1 is SGHTA, CDR2 FQGNSA. CDR3 in amino acids: CASSSASGGRTQYF. CDR3 coding DNA: TGTGCCAGCAGCTCGGCTAGCGGGGGTCGGACCCAGTACTTC.

This clonotype appeared many times. The CDR3 region is CASNPIPGGGYTF. The CDR3 DNA reads as TGTGCCAGCAACCCGATCCCCGGAGGAGGCTACACCTTC. The chain employs TRBV6-5 and TRBJ1-2; unclear D gene. Looked up from germline, CDR1 is MNHEY and CDR2 is SVGAGI. The V gene lost 7 bases and the J gene lost 8 bases, with 17 bases spanning the gap. CDR3 length: 13 residues.

This clonotype was observed a few times. J is TRBJ2-1 and V is TRBV20-1, with D possibly matching TRBD2 (6 bases). Trimming left V 6 bases short and J 0 bases short, with 12 bases between. The CDR3 consists of 14 residues. Germline CDR1 is DFQATT and CDR2 is SNEGSKA (reference sequence). The DNA for the CDR3 is TGCAGTGCGGATCGGGGGAGCTCCTACAATGAGCAGTTCTTC. Translated: CSADRGSSYNEQFF.

This clonotype was observed at least ten times. The chain recombines TRBV6-1 with TRBJ1-1; D perhaps matches TRBD1 (5 bases). V lost 10 bases and J 0 bases, leaving 15 bases between the germline ends. Germline V lookup: CDR1 MNHNS, CDR2 SASEGT. This CDR3 region has 14 residues. The chain's CDR3 is CAIKWDGLNTEAFF. The CDR3 nucleotides are TGTGCCATCAAATGGGACGGATTGAACACTGAAGCTTTCTTT.

This clonotype has a handful of counts. The chain has TRBV5-1 and TRBJ1-3, with 7 bases lining up with TRBD1. J lost 2 bases, V lost 3 bases, and 8 bases had no gene match. The CDR3 consists of 16 residues. Per germline, CDR1 SGHRS and CDR2 YFSETQ. CDR3 sequence reads: CASSWNTQGTGNTIYF. Written as DNA, the CDR3 is TGCGCCAGCAGCTGGAATACACAGGGGACTGGAAACACCATATATTTT.

The sample holds a few counts of this clonotype. This chain joins TRBV20-1 and TRBJ1-6, with 7 positions matching TRBD1. V lost 6 bases, J lost 8 bases, and 7 bases stayed unmatched. The germline V gene encodes CDR1 DFQATT and CDR2 SNEGSKA (reference sequence). The CDR3 sequence is 13 residues long. As DNA, the CDR3 is TGCAGTGCGAGCCCGACAGGGCATTCACCCCTCCACTTT. It specifies CSASPTGHSPLHF.

This clonotype occurred many times. The chain is built from TRBV12-3 or TRBV12-4 and TRBJ1-2, with D tentatively TRBD1 (6 bases). V lost 5 bases to trimming and J lost 8 bases, with 12 bases between them. This CDR3 region has 12 residues. CDR3 amino acids: CASSGEGVGYTF. The CDR3 nucleotides read TGTGCCAGCAGTGGCGAGGGGGTAGGCTACACCTTC.

There are a few counts of this clonotype. V and J are TRBV6-5 and TRBJ1-1; a weak D match, TRBD1 (6 bases). Germline CDR1 reads MNHEY; CDR2 reads SVGAGI. V gave up 6 bases and J gave up 5 bases, with 22 bases separating them. The CDR3 has 16 amino acids. The CDR3, as DNA: TGTGCCAGCAGGCCAGGAATGCGGGGGGCGCGTACTGAAGCTTTCTTT. This codes for CASRPGMRGARTEAFF.

This clonotype was counted once. This CDR3 is CASSPSGEYNEQFF. DNA of the CDR3: TGTGCCAGCAGCCCTAGCGGGGAGTACAATGAGCAGTTCTTC. The rearrangement links TRBV6-4 to TRBJ2-1, with 9 bases fitting TRBD2. CDR1 is MRHNA and CDR2 is SNTAGT in the germline V gene. CDR3 length equals 14 residues. J was trimmed by 4 bases and V by 6 bases; bases with no gene match: 4.